A selection of T cell receptor beta chains follows, all from one sample in a study of blood T cell repertoires in COVID-19. The method was immunoSEQ multiplex PCR; TCRdb's version includes in-frame clones alone and lacks a portion of them. The sample holds 250,000 to 350,000 clones, about 85% seen once. The sequenced sample was PBMCs or T cells enriched from blood (not recorded which). The receptors here all came from a woman between 25 and 40 years old who had recovered from COVID-19. CDR3s include the opening cysteine and the closing phenylalanine or tryptophan.

v_gene	j_gene	CDR3aa
TRBV10-1	TRBJ2-1	CASSWTSGGRDEQFF
TRBV6-5	TRBJ1-1	CASSSSGQGVSEAFF
TRBV24-1	TRBJ1-3	CATSDHPRPGGNTIYF
TRBV6-2/TRBV6-3	TRBJ1-2	CASSLQQGWGGYTF
TRBV5-1	TRBJ1-4	CASSLTAGGEKLFF
TRBV5-1	TRBJ2-1	CASSSPPGTLYNEQFF
TRBV19	TRBJ2-1	CASSMYWSGTGTYNEQFF
TRBV5-1	TRBJ1-2	CASSPGETLVRGYTF
TRBV6-6	TRBJ1-2	CASNMGGQTPDTF
TRBV28	TRBJ2-5	CASSLQRPGQGETQYF
TRBV30	TRBJ1-4	CAWRGGRNEKLFF
TRBV5-6	TRBJ2-7	CASSSIGGQVQKYF
TRBV28	TRBJ1-3	CASSPTGLGAVSGNTIYF
TRBV9	TRBJ2-7	CASSVDGSGGAYEQYF
TRBV18	TRBJ1-1	CASSGGVEAFF
TRBV6-1	TRBJ2-1	CASSDLVGGRNEQFF
TRBV21-1	TRBJ1-4	CASSRDRGREKLFF
TRBV5-5	TRBJ2-7	CASSLVGVHEQYF
TRBV14	TRBJ1-1	CASSQVRARVDTEAFF
TRBV3-1/TRBV3-2	TRBJ1-2	CASSQGDRGAGYTF
TRBV18	TRBJ2-1	CASSPRAGQGNEQFF
TRBV11-2	TRBJ2-1	CASSLRLAGGDNYNEQFF
TRBV5-1	TRBJ1-2	CASSLDDTRLLGYTF
TRBV30	TRBJ1-3	CAWSVLSGNTIYF
TRBV6-5	TRBJ2-7	CASSYPGSPGTYEQYF
TRBV2	TRBJ1-3	CASRTGSMGNTIYF
TRBV6-2/TRBV6-3	TRBJ1-5	CASSQQGGGNQPQHF
TRBV18	TRBJ1-4	CASSPWSGENEKLFF
TRBV6-5	TRBJ1-2	CASRPLQVSHGYTF
TRBV30	TRBJ1-5	CAWSGPGGRGQPQHF
TRBV7-3	TRBJ2-7	CASSLGPVYEQYF
TRBV4-3	TRBJ2-4	CASSQHSGGGGKNIQYF
TRBV30	TRBJ1-1	CAFFAQWTEAFF
TRBV27	TRBJ1-1	CASSTRATEAFF
TRBV4-1	TRBJ1-2	CASSQVAGRAAPMNGYTF
TRBV7-9	TRBJ1-2	CASSLKGVHYGYTF
TRBV7-3	TRBJ2-1	CASTRSGGQYNEQFF
TRBV6-2/TRBV6-3	TRBJ1-1	CASSYTGGKNTEAFF
TRBV19	TRBJ1-1	CASSIDAGGNFMNTEAFF
TRBV27	TRBJ1-1	CASSWTGRDTEAFF
TRBV6-5	TRBJ1-2	CASSYPGTGAGGYTF
TRBV18	TRBJ2-1	CASSPPSIGEQFF
TRBV2	TRBJ2-5	CASSEEGNLMGTQYF
TRBV10-2	TRBJ1-6	CASSPPGLNNSPLHF
TRBV7-9	TRBJ2-7	CASSHPQGAEEQYF
TRBV5-4	TRBJ1-2	CASSLGSGTGDYTF
TRBV18	TRBJ1-1	CASSPLSLTGDTEAFF
TRBV4-2	TRBJ1-1	CASTYPLAGRTAGAMNTEAFF
TRBV10-1	TRBJ1-2	CASSTLTGSGGYTF
TRBV5-1	TRBJ1-4	CASSLVPANEKLFF
TRBV4-1	TRBJ1-1	CASSQDPGVIAAEAFF
TRBV29-1	TRBJ2-1	CSAEGLYNEQFF